Listed below are T cell receptor beta chains from one sample, sequenced in a study of CD4 T cells in relation to SARS-CoV-2 and coronaviruses. Sequencing used immunoSEQ multiplex PCR; TCRdb keeps in-frame clones, though not all of them. The table records 15,000 to 20,000 clones, around 78% of them present only once. These receptors' targets are unknown. Sequencing was done on a sample of CD4+ T cells from PBMCs, cultured in vitro. The source is a human donor in good health. Each CDR3 is given with its conserved first and last residue. The order of the fields is clone size, V gene, D gene, J gene, CDR3 protein, CDR3 DNA. The D gene is left open where the match is weak. Size is omitted from some rows. Given values are once, few, many or a class for expanded clones.

size: few; V: TRBV6-5; D: TRBD1; J: TRBJ1-1; CDR3: CASSYQQGLTEAFF; DNA: TGTGCCAGCAGCTATCAACAGGGGTTGACTGAAGCTTTCTTT
size: -; V: TRBV10-1; D: -; J: TRBJ2-3; CDR3: CASSDHGLSTDTQYF; DNA: TGCGCCAGCAGTGATCATGGGTTGAGCACAGATACGCAGTATTTT
size: -; V: TRBV29-1; D: -; J: TRBJ1-1; CDR3: CSVRGAGPENTEAFF; DNA: TGCAGCGTCCGTGGTGCCGGACCGGAGAACACTGAAGCTTTCTTT
size: -; V: TRBV7-2; D: TRBD1; J: TRBJ1-2; CDR3: CASSLTGEEDYGYTF; DNA: TGTGCCAGCAGCCTGACAGGGGAAGAGGACTATGGCTACACCTTC
size: once; V: TRBV19; D: -; J: TRBJ1-6; CDR3: CAVGSYNSPLHF; DNA: TGTGCCGTCGGCTCCTATAATTCACCCCTCCACTTT
size: few; V: TRBV5-4; D: TRBD2; J: TRBJ2-7; CDR3: CASSKGSGRPHEQYF; DNA: TGTGCCAGCAGCAAGGGGAGCGGGAGGCCCCACGAGCAGTACTTC
size: once; V: TRBV3-1/TRBV3-2; D: TRBD2; J: TRBJ2-5; CDR3: CASSPRGSGRGQETQYF; DNA: TGTGCCAGCAGCCCTCGGGGGAGCGGGAGGGGGCAGGAGACCCAGTACTTC
size: few; V: TRBV6-5; D: -; J: TRBJ1-2; CDR3: CASRQGGYGYTF; DNA: TGTGCCAGCAGACAGGGTGGCTATGGCTACACCTTC
size: -; V: TRBV7-9; D: TRBD2; J: TRBJ2-7; CDR3: CASSPGGAGPVDEQYF; DNA: TGTGCCAGCAGCCCCGGGGGAGCGGGACCAGTCGACGAGCAGTACTTC
size: -; V: TRBV3-1/TRBV3-2; D: TRBD2; J: TRBJ2-3; CDR3: CASSPRGSGRLLDTQYF; DNA: TGTGCCAGCAGCCCACGGGGTAGCGGGAGATTGTTGGATACGCAGTATTTT
size: -; V: TRBV19; D: TRBD1; J: TRBJ1-1; CDR3: CASSMVGTGYTEAFF; DNA: TGTGCCAGTAGTATGGTGGGGACAGGGTACACTGAAGCTTTCTTT
size: -; V: TRBV6-2/TRBV6-3; D: TRBD2; J: TRBJ2-7; CDR3: CASSYSLAGGNEQYF; DNA: TGTGCCAGCAGTTACTCCCTAGCGGGAGGAAACGAGCAGTACTTC
size: -; V: TRBV3-1/TRBV3-2; D: -; J: TRBJ2-7; CDR3: CASSYQGGRLEQYF; DNA: TGTGCCAGCAGCTATCAAGGAGGTCGTCTCGAGCAGTACTTC
size: -; V: TRBV19; D: -; J: TRBJ1-4; CDR3: CASIRTAVATNEKLFF; DNA: TGTGCCAGTATTCGGACAGCCGTTGCAACTAATGAAAAACTGTTTTTT
size: few; V: TRBV4-1; D: TRBD1; J: TRBJ1-5; CDR3: CASSLRQGSQPQHF; DNA: TGCGCCAGCAGCTTGCGACAGGGCAGTCAGCCCCAGCATTTT
size: once; V: TRBV27; D: TRBD1; J: TRBJ1-5; CDR3: CASSSSSGGPNPYSNQPQHF; DNA: TGTGCCAGCAGTTCCAGCTCAGGGGGGCCGAATCCATATAGCAATCAGCCCCAGCATTTT
size: -; V: TRBV2; D: -; J: TRBJ2-1; CDR3: CASSEVQGTYNEQFF; DNA: TGTGCCAGCAGTGAAGTACAGGGAACTTACAATGAGCAGTTCTTC
size: -; V: TRBV19; D: -; J: TRBJ2-3; CDR3: CASSIASTDTQYF; DNA: TGTGCCAGTAGTATAGCGAGCACAGATACGCAGTATTTT
size: -; V: TRBV11-2; D: -; J: TRBJ2-1; CDR3: CASSLWSGSYNEQFF; DNA: TGTGCCAGCAGCTTGTGGTCAGGTTCCTACAATGAGCAGTTCTTC
size: few; V: TRBV30; D: TRBD2; J: TRBJ2-4; CDR3: CAWSRGGTAKNIQYF; DNA: TGTGCCTGGAGCCGCGGGGGAACAGCCAAAAACATTCAGTACTTC
size: -; V: TRBV4-2; D: -; J: TRBJ1-6; CDR3: CASRPRIEDRILNSPLHF; DNA: TGTGCCAGCAGACCAAGGATAGAAGACAGGATTCTTAATTCACCCCTCCACTTT
size: few; V: TRBV2; D: TRBD1; J: TRBJ1-2; CDR3: CASKGALANYGYTF; DNA: TGTGCCAGCAAGGGGGCGCTAGCTAACTATGGCTACACCTTC
size: -; V: TRBV10-3; D: -; J: TRBJ2-3; CDR3: CAISESGGGGTDTQYF; DNA: TGTGCCATCAGTGAGTCGGGAGGAGGAGGCACAGATACGCAGTATTTT
size: -; V: TRBV6-4; D: TRBD2; J: TRBJ2-1; CDR3: CASSNGLAGVDEQFF; DNA: TGTGCCAGCAGTAATGGACTAGCGGGAGTGGATGAGCAGTTCTTC
size: -; V: TRBV20-1; D: -; J: TRBJ2-5; CDR3: CSASFRDQETQYF; DNA: TGCAGTGCTAGTTTCCGGGACCAAGAGACCCAGTACTTC
size: -; V: TRBV7-8; D: TRBD1; J: TRBJ1-2; CDR3: CASTPLRVPGQGIGYGYTF; DNA: TGTGCCAGCACCCCCCTTCGGGTCCCGGGACAGGGAATCGGCTATGGCTACACCTTC
size: few; V: TRBV5-8; D: -; J: TRBJ2-1; CDR3: CASSLGLGYNEQFF; DNA: TGTGCCAGCAGCTTGGGTTTGGGATACAATGAGCAGTTCTTC
size: once; V: TRBV18; D: TRBD1; J: TRBJ2-3; CDR3: CASSLIGKTGGYTDTQYF; DNA: TGTGCCAGCTCACTTATCGGGAAAACAGGGGGATACACAGATACGCAGTATTTT
size: few; V: TRBV6-1; D: TRBD2; J: TRBJ2-2; CDR3: CASSALAGGSSNTGELFF; DNA: TGTGCCAGCAGTGCACTAGCGGGAGGTTCGTCGAACACCGGGGAGCTGTTTTTT
size: few; V: TRBV27; D: -; J: TRBJ1-1; CDR3: CASRFLTEAFF; DNA: TGTGCCAGCAGATTTTTGACTGAAGCTTTCTTT
size: -; V: TRBV24-1; D: TRBD2; J: TRBJ2-2; CDR3: CATSDPPGRATGELFF; DNA: TGTGCCACCAGTGACCCTCCCGGGAGGGCCACCGGGGAGCTGTTTTTT
size: -; V: TRBV7-2; D: -; J: TRBJ2-7; CDR3: CASSFGYSYEQYF; DNA: TGTGCCAGCAGCTTCGGTTATTCCTACGAGCAGTACTTC
size: -; V: TRBV19; D: TRBD1; J: TRBJ1-1; CDR3: CASSFAGGITYTEAFF; DNA: TGTGCCAGTAGTTTTGCAGGGGGCATTACGTACACTGAAGCTTTCTTT
size: -; V: TRBV30; D: -; J: TRBJ1-5; CDR3: CAWSHGKGLRNQPQHF; DNA: TGTGCCTGGAGTCACGGAAAGGGTTTACGCAATCAGCCCCAGCATTTT
size: -; V: TRBV29-1; D: -; J: TRBJ2-2; CDR3: CSATPRAGELFF; DNA: TGCAGCGCCACCCCGAGAGCCGGGGAGCTGTTTTTT
size: -; V: TRBV10-2; D: TRBD1; J: TRBJ2-3; CDR3: CASSESVDRHLNF; DNA: TGCGCCAGCAGTGAGTCGGTGGACAGGCACCTGAATTTT
size: -; V: TRBV12-2; D: -; J: TRBJ1-2; CDR3: CASRLGTGPLSGYTF; DNA: TGTGCAAGTCGCTTAGGTACAGGGCCCTTAAGTGGCTACACCTTC
size: -; V: TRBV21-1; D: -; J: TRBJ2-1; CDR3: CASRLAGDGRDNEQFF; DNA: TGTGCCAGCAGACTAGCGGGAGACGGTAGGGACAATGAGCAGTTCTTC
size: -; V: TRBV9; D: TRBD2; J: TRBJ2-7; CDR3: CASSFGGDSYEQYF; DNA: TGTGCCAGCAGTTTTGGGGGGGACTCCTACGAGCAGTACTTC
size: -; V: TRBV27; D: -; J: TRBJ1-1; CDR3: CASSSDRSPNTEAFF; DNA: TGTGCCAGCAGTTCAGACAGGTCTCCGAACACTGAAGCTTTCTTT
size: -; V: TRBV29-1; D: TRBD1; J: TRBJ1-5; CDR3: CSVAGGAGNQPQHF; DNA: TGCAGCGTCGCAGGGGGTGCAGGCAATCAGCCCCAGCATTTT
size: -; V: TRBV2; D: TRBD1; J: TRBJ1-5; CDR3: CASTPRTGDSNQPQHF; DNA: TGTGCCAGCACCCCAAGGACAGGGGATAGCAATCAGCCCCAGCATTTT
size: -; V: TRBV9; D: TRBD1; J: TRBJ2-1; CDR3: CASSPGTQGANYNEQFF; DNA: TGTGCCAGCAGCCCCGGAACGCAGGGGGCTAACTACAATGAGCAGTTCTTC
size: -; V: TRBV2; D: -; J: TRBJ1-4; CDR3: CASTKTGHGEKLFF; DNA: TGTGCCAGCACGAAGACAGGCCACGGGGAAAAACTGTTTTTT
size: few; V: TRBV2; D: -; J: TRBJ2-4; CDR3: CASSGAGTPAKNIQYF; DNA: TGTGCCAGCAGTGGGGCGGGGACCCCGGCCAAAAACATTCAGTACTTC